These T cell receptor beta chains were read from a single sample in a study of blood T cells in healthy people across ages. TCRdb reprocessed the 5' RACE reads via MiXCR and lists one record per CDR3 protein. Seen here are 750,000 to 850,000 distinct CDR3 sequences, about 25% observed once, and the top ten hold roughly 3.8%. This sample was shared with a second study, whose subject was T cells of mothers and their children.

Sequenced: blood. All receptors come from a boy aged 5 to 17 in good health. Each CDR3 is given with its conserved first and last residue. Fields, in order: D gene, CDR3 length, V gene, clone size, J gene, CDR3 protein, CDR3 DNA. A D gene is named only where the DNA matches it firmly. The listing skips clone size in some rows; elsewhere it reads once, few, many or a size class.

D gene: TRBD1
CDR3 length: 15
V gene: TRBV5-1
clone size: few
J gene: TRBJ2-7
CDR3 protein: CASSPIDRGSYEQYF
CDR3 DNA: TGCGCCAGCAGCCCCATTGACAGGGGGTCCTACGAGCAGTACTTC

D gene: NA
CDR3 length: 16
V gene: TRBV5-1
clone size: NA
J gene: TRBJ2-7
CDR3 protein: CASSLEGQPLSYEQYF
CDR3 DNA: TGCGCCAGCAGCTTGGAAGGACAGCCTTTGTCCTACGAGCAGTACTTC

D gene: NA
CDR3 length: 16
V gene: TRBV5-1
clone size: few
J gene: TRBJ2-3
CDR3 protein: CASSLEAGTSTDTQYF
CDR3 DNA: TGCGCCAGCAGCTTGGAAGCCGGGACTAGCACAGATACGCAGTATTTT

D gene: NA
CDR3 length: 12
V gene: TRBV29-1
clone size: few
J gene: TRBJ1-2
CDR3 protein: CSVDGGGYGYTF
CDR3 DNA: TGCAGCGTTGACGGGGGTGGCTATGGCTACACCTTC

D gene: TRBD1
CDR3 length: 16
V gene: TRBV20-1
clone size: NA
J gene: TRBJ2-7
CDR3 protein: CSAQLPSGQATYEQYF
CDR3 DNA: TGCAGTGCTCAACTCCCCTCGGGACAGGCAACCTACGAGCAGTACTTC

D gene: NA
CDR3 length: 14
V gene: TRBV27
clone size: NA
J gene: TRBJ2-7
CDR3 protein: CASSPENSPYEQYF
CDR3 DNA: TGTGCCAGCAGCCCGGAGAATTCTCCCTACGAGCAGTACTTC

D gene: NA
CDR3 length: 12
V gene: TRBV28
clone size: NA
J gene: TRBJ2-2
CDR3 protein: CASSAVSGELFF
CDR3 DNA: TGTGCCAGCAGTGCAGTGTCCGGGGAGCTGTTTTTT

D gene: TRBD1
CDR3 length: 14
V gene: TRBV19
clone size: NA
J gene: TRBJ2-1
CDR3 protein: CASSPETGGYRLFF
CDR3 DNA: TGTGCCAGTAGTCCCGAGACAGGGGGCTATCGCCTGTTCTTC

D gene: NA
CDR3 length: 13
V gene: TRBV7-2
clone size: NA
J gene: TRBJ1-2
CDR3 protein: CASRAQATYGYTF
CDR3 DNA: TGTGCCAGCAGGGCCCAGGCCACCTATGGCTACACCTTC

D gene: TRBD1
CDR3 length: 14
V gene: TRBV27
clone size: NA
J gene: TRBJ1-5
CDR3 protein: CASSARQGDQPQHF
CDR3 DNA: TGTGCCAGCAGTGCCCGACAGGGGGATCAGCCCCAGCATTTT

D gene: TRBD1
CDR3 length: 13
V gene: TRBV27
clone size: NA
J gene: TRBJ2-1
CDR3 protein: CASSKGDSWVQFF
CDR3 DNA: TGTGCCAGCAGCAAGGGGGACAGCTGGGTGCAGTTCTTC

D gene: NA
CDR3 length: 18
V gene: TRBV11-2
clone size: NA
J gene: TRBJ2-6
CDR3 protein: CASSLGDGVRSGANVLTF
CDR3 DNA: TGTGCCAGCAGCTTAGGGGACGGGGTCCGCTCTGGGGCCAACGTCCTGACTTTC

D gene: NA
CDR3 length: 17
V gene: TRBV4-1
clone size: few
J gene: TRBJ2-1
CDR3 protein: CASSHPNGGRNYNEQFF
CDR3 DNA: TGCGCCAGCAGCCACCCAAATGGCGGTCGTAACTACAATGAGCAGTTCTTC

D gene: TRBD1
CDR3 length: 15
V gene: TRBV28
clone size: many
J gene: TRBJ2-7
CDR3 protein: CASSPLDRDSYEQYF
CDR3 DNA: TGTGCCAGCAGTCCTCTGGACAGGGACTCCTACGAGCAGTACTTC

D gene: NA
CDR3 length: 15
V gene: TRBV6-5
clone size: NA
J gene: TRBJ2-5
CDR3 protein: CASSYVSVGGETQYF
CDR3 DNA: TGTGCCAGCAGTTACGTTTCAGTGGGTGGGGAGACCCAGTACTTC

D gene: NA
CDR3 length: 14
V gene: TRBV5-1
clone size: NA
J gene: TRBJ2-7
CDR3 protein: CASSSLDRSYEQYF
CDR3 DNA: TGCGCCAGCAGCTCCTTGGACAGATCCTACGAGCAGTACTTC

D gene: NA
CDR3 length: 14
V gene: TRBV20-1
clone size: many
J gene: TRBJ1-6
CDR3 protein: CSASGSQDNSPLHF
CDR3 DNA: TGCAGTGCTAGTGGCAGCCAGGATAATTCACCCCTCCACTTT

D gene: NA
CDR3 length: 14
V gene: TRBV5-1
clone size: NA
J gene: TRBJ2-5
CDR3 protein: CASSPGTQKETQCF
CDR3 DNA: TGCGCCAGCAGCCCCGGGACCCAAAAAGAGACCCAGTGCTTC

D gene: TRBD1
CDR3 length: 18
V gene: TRBV10-3
clone size: NA
J gene: TRBJ1-3
CDR3 protein: CAISETRTGHNSGNTIYF
CDR3 DNA: TGTGCCATCAGTGAGACGCGGACAGGCCACAATTCTGGAAACACCATATATTTT

D gene: NA
CDR3 length: 15
V gene: TRBV6-5
clone size: few
J gene: TRBJ1-5
CDR3 protein: CASSYSVPGNQPQHF
CDR3 DNA: TGTGCCAGCAGTTACTCGGTGCCGGGAAATCAGCCCCAGCATTTT

D gene: TRBD1
CDR3 length: 14
V gene: TRBV6-6
clone size: few
J gene: TRBJ2-5
CDR3 protein: CASSSWTGERTQYF
CDR3 DNA: TGTGCCAGCAGTTCTTGGACAGGGGAGAGGACCCAGTACTTC

D gene: NA
CDR3 length: 12
V gene: TRBV29-1
clone size: few
J gene: TRBJ1-2
CDR3 protein: CSGFRGEGGYTF
CDR3 DNA: TGTAGCGGATTCAGGGGTGAAGGGGGCTACACCTTC

D gene: NA
CDR3 length: 13
V gene: TRBV30
clone size: NA
J gene: TRBJ2-4
CDR3 protein: CAWGESYKNIQYF
CDR3 DNA: TGTGCCTGGGGAGAATCGTACAAAAACATTCAGTACTTC

D gene: TRBD2
CDR3 length: 15
V gene: TRBV7-2
clone size: few
J gene: TRBJ2-7
CDR3 protein: CASSQLAGSVYEQYF
CDR3 DNA: TGTGCCAGCAGCCAATTAGCGGGATCGGTATACGAGCAGTACTTC

D gene: TRBD2
CDR3 length: 15
V gene: TRBV7-2
clone size: few
J gene: TRBJ2-4
CDR3 protein: CASSLGGLAQNIQYF
CDR3 DNA: TGTGCCAGCAGCTTAGGGGGACTAGCCCAAAACATTCAGTACTTC

D gene: TRBD2
CDR3 length: 18
V gene: TRBV29-1
clone size: NA
J gene: TRBJ2-1
CDR3 protein: CSVEETSGGAILSPEQFF
CDR3 DNA: TGCAGCGTTGAAGAGACTAGCGGGGGGGCCATTCTCTCCCCTGAGCAGTTCTTC

D gene: NA
CDR3 length: 14
V gene: TRBV10-3
clone size: few
J gene: TRBJ2-3
CDR3 protein: CAISGRETTDTQYF
CDR3 DNA: TGTGCCATCAGTGGACGGGAGACAACAGATACGCAGTATTTT

D gene: NA
CDR3 length: 13
V gene: TRBV28
clone size: few
J gene: TRBJ2-7
CDR3 protein: CASMTGQPYEQYF
CDR3 DNA: TGTGCCAGCATGACCGGACAGCCCTACGAGCAGTACTTC

D gene: NA
CDR3 length: 15
V gene: TRBV27
clone size: NA
J gene: TRBJ1-4
CDR3 protein: CASRMDSGPAEKLFF
CDR3 DNA: TGTGCCAGCAGGATGGACAGTGGGCCCGCGGAAAAACTGTTTTTT

D gene: NA
CDR3 length: 13
V gene: TRBV12-3/TRBV12-4
clone size: few
J gene: TRBJ1-2
CDR3 protein: CASSFTDSDGYTF
CDR3 DNA: TGTGCCAGCAGTTTCACGGACTCAGACGGCTACACCTTC

D gene: TRBD1
CDR3 length: 15
V gene: TRBV13
clone size: NA
J gene: TRBJ1-2
CDR3 protein: CASTHAARGPNGYTF
CDR3 DNA: TGTGCCAGCACCCACGCGGCCAGGGGGCCGAATGGCTACACCTTC

D gene: TRBD2
CDR3 length: 18
V gene: TRBV4-3
clone size: once
J gene: TRBJ2-2
CDR3 protein: CASSQDLAGGRNTGELFF
CDR3 DNA: TGCGCCAGCAGCCAAGATCTAGCGGGAGGGAGGAACACCGGGGAGCTGTTTTTT

D gene: TRBD1
CDR3 length: 16
V gene: TRBV7-6
clone size: few
J gene: TRBJ1-4
CDR3 protein: CASSGGDRRTNEKLFF
CDR3 DNA: TGTGCCAGCAGCGGAGGGGACAGGAGAACTAATGAAAAACTGTTTTTT

D gene: NA
CDR3 length: 12
V gene: TRBV7-8
clone size: NA
J gene: TRBJ1-1
CDR3 protein: CASSLGALEAFF
CDR3 DNA: TGTGCCAGCAGCTTAGGAGCCCTCGAAGCTTTCTTT

D gene: NA
CDR3 length: 15
V gene: TRBV20-1
clone size: NA
J gene: TRBJ2-3
CDR3 protein: CSARLPDRDFDTQYF
CDR3 DNA: TGCAGTGCTAGACTACCGGACCGGGACTTCGATACGCAGTATTTT

D gene: TRBD1
CDR3 length: 14
V gene: TRBV29-1
clone size: few
J gene: TRBJ2-5
CDR3 protein: CSVGIRQGTETQYF
CDR3 DNA: TGCAGCGTCGGAATCCGACAGGGGACGGAGACCCAGTACTTC

D gene: NA
CDR3 length: 17
V gene: TRBV6-2/TRBV6-3
clone size: few
J gene: TRBJ2-7
CDR3 protein: CASSYELRDLGHHEQHF
CDR3 DNA: TGTGCCAGCAGTTACGAACTACGGGACTTGGGGCACCACGAGCAGCACTTC

D gene: NA
CDR3 length: 13
V gene: TRBV15
clone size: few
J gene: TRBJ2-6
CDR3 protein: CATSGPGANVLTF
CDR3 DNA: TGTGCCACCTCCGGGCCCGGGGCCAACGTCCTGACTTTC

D gene: NA
CDR3 length: 13
V gene: TRBV6-6
clone size: few
J gene: TRBJ2-5
CDR3 protein: CASALGSYEGQYF
CDR3 DNA: TGTGCCAGCGCCCTAGGAAGCTACGAGGGGCAGTACTTC

D gene: NA
CDR3 length: 16
V gene: TRBV7-2
clone size: once
J gene: TRBJ2-1
CDR3 protein: CASSLVSPRVYNEQFF
CDR3 DNA: TGTGCCAGCAGCTTAGTTTCTCCGAGAGTATACAATGAGCAGTTCTTC

D gene: NA
CDR3 length: 13
V gene: TRBV18
clone size: NA
J gene: TRBJ2-2
CDR3 protein: CASSPLAPGELFF
CDR3 DNA: TGTGCCAGCTCACCACTGGCCCCCGGGGAGCTGTTTTTT

D gene: TRBD2
CDR3 length: 15
V gene: TRBV7-3
clone size: many
J gene: TRBJ2-1
CDR3 protein: CASSQTSGGYNEQFF
CDR3 DNA: TGTGCCAGCAGCCAAACTAGCGGGGGGTACAATGAGCAGTTCTTC

D gene: TRBD2
CDR3 length: 17
V gene: TRBV5-1
clone size: few
J gene: TRBJ2-1
CDR3 protein: CASSIYSGRAGFDEQFF
CDR3 DNA: TGCGCCAGCAGCATCTATAGCGGGAGGGCCGGGTTTGATGAGCAGTTCTTC

D gene: NA
CDR3 length: 12
V gene: TRBV12-3/TRBV12-4
clone size: NA
J gene: TRBJ2-7
CDR3 protein: CASSFSINEQYF
CDR3 DNA: TGTGCCAGCAGTTTTTCGATAAACGAGCAGTACTTC